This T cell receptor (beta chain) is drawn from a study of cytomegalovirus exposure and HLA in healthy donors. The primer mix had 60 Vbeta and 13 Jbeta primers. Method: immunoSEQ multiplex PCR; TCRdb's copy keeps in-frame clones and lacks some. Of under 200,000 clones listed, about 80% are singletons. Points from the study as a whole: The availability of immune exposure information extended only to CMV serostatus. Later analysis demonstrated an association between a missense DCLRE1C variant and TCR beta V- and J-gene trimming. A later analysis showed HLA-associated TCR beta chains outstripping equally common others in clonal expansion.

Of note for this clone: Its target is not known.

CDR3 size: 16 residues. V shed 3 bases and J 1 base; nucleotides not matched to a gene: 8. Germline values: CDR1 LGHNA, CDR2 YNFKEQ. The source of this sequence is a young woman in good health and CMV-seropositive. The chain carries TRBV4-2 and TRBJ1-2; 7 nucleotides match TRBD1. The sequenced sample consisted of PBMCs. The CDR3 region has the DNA TGTGCCAGCAGCCAGACAGACAGGGCGGGTAACTATGGCTACACCTTC. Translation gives CASSQTDRAGNYGYTF.